Following are 16 T cell receptor beta chains from one sample sequenced in a study of HIV-infected patients and healthy controls. cDNA was made from 400 to 500 ng RNA using alpha and beta constant primers. Alpha and beta chain libraries were made separately by chain-specific third strand synthesis with multiplexing indices. TCRdb used MiXCR to reprocess the 5' RACE reads, holding one entry per CDR3 protein. The sample shows some 10,000 distinct CDR3 sequences, over 5% of them seen only once. Antiretroviral therapy had run roughly three months, about 14 weeks, before follow-up blood collection. The repertoire came from unfractionated whole blood and reflected all unsorted peripheral T cells. The sequenced sample was blood, obtained during antiretroviral therapy. The receptors were gathered from an adult with HIV infection. The donor label of this sample is uncertain.

This clonotype was seen more than once but under ten times. This chain joins TRBV11-3 and TRBJ2-3, with TRBD1 matching 7 bases. CDR1 SGHNT and CDR2 YENEEA come from the germline V gene. The trim removed 5 bases at V and 4 bases at J, leaving 3 bases unmatched. The CDR3 covers 13 residues. The DNA of the CDR3 is TGTGCCAGCAGCCCTCAGGGGGCAGATACGCAGTATTTT. Amino acid sequence: CASSPQGADTQYF.

This clonotype occurred many times. The chain uses TRBV24-1 and TRBJ2-3; D is undetermined. Trimming stripped 4 bases from V and 3 bases from J, with 4 bases between. Germline V gene lookup returns CDR1 KGHDR and CDR2 SFDVKD. This CDR3 has 12 residues. CDR3 nucleotide sequence: TGTGCCACCAGTGACCAAACAGATACGCAGTATTTT. Translated, it gives CATSDQTDTQYF.

In its sample, this clonotype ranks as medium-sized (0.01 to 0.1%). The CDR3 reads CASSSQGYPSPSSYNEQFF. The CDR3 nucleotides read TGTGCCAGCAGCTCCCAGGGTTATCCGAGCCCGAGCTCCTACAATGAGCAGTTCTTC. The chain is built from TRBV7-8 and TRBJ2-1; TRBD1 might be the D (5 bases). The V end lost 4 bases, the J end lost 0 bases, and 22 bases lay between the germline ends. The CDR3 contains 19 residues. CDR1 is SGHVS, CDR2 FQNEAQ, per germline.

This clonotype ranks as medium-sized. The rearrangement links TRBV20-1 to TRBJ2-6; TRBD1 aligns across 9 bases. V shed 4 bases and J 4 bases; nucleotides not matched to a gene: 23. The CDR3 extends over 21 amino acids. Germline V gives CDR1 DFQATT, CDR2 SNEGSKA (reference sequence). The CDR3 sequence: CSAMFIGTGNGPLGGANVLTF. The CDR3 DNA reads TGCAGTGCTATGTTTATCGGGACAGGGAATGGTCCCCTCGGAGGGGCCAACGTCCTGACTTTC.

This clonotype was recorded at least ten times. This chain connects TRBV19 to TRBJ1-2; D remains unclear. Trimming took 6 bases from V and 7 from J, leaving 21 bases between them. Germline V gene lookup returns CDR1 LNHDA and CDR2 SQIVND (reference sequence). The CDR3 length is 15 residues. CDR3 bases: TGTGCCAGTAGCTCCCGAAGTCAGGCTTTCGGTGGCTACACCTTC. Protein product: CASSSRSQAFGGYTF.

This clonotype was found many times. The chain combines TRBV6-5 with TRBJ2-7, with TRBD2 as a possible D gene (5 bases). The germline gives CDR1 MNHEY, CDR2 SVGAGI. Between the trimmed V and J ends, which lost 0 bases and 4 bases, there was a span of 19 bases. The CDR3 runs to 17 residues. The CDR3 DNA follows: TGTGCCAGCAGTTACTCGATGGCCCGTAGCGAATATTACGAGCAGTACTTC. Its protein product is CASSYSMARSEYYEQYF.

This clonotype was found many times. The J gene is TRBJ2-3, the V gene TRBV5-1, with TRBD2 matching over 7 bases. The germline gives CDR1 SGHRS, CDR2 YFSETQ. The CDR3 is 13 residues long. The ends lost 3 bases at V and 8 bases at J; junction bases unmatched: 6. DNA for the CDR3: TGCGCCAGCAGCTCCGGGGGGTTCGGTACGCAGTATTTT. Its translation is CASSSGGFGTQYF.

This clonotype occurred many times. The rearrangement joins TRBV5-5 to TRBJ2-3; D not resolved. Germline CDR1 reads SGHKS; CDR2 reads YYEKEE (reference sequence). Trimming pared 0 bases from V and 2 bases from J, leaving 4 bases between. The CDR3 consists of 13 residues. CDR3 DNA: TGTGCCAGCAGCTTGGGCCTCACAGATACGCAGTATTTT. Translation: CASSLGLTDTQYF.

This clonotype was detected ten times or more. V usage is TRBV7-3 and J usage is TRBJ2-1; 13 bases match TRBD2. In germline, CDR1 is SGHTA, CDR2 FQGTGA. The trim removed 2 bases at V and 6 bases at J, leaving 1 base unmatched. CDR3 length equals 15 residues. The DNA for the CDR3 is TGTGCCAGCAGCTTAGGACTAGCGGGGGTCAATGAGCAGTTCTTC. Translating it yields CASSLGLAGVNEQFF.

There are many counts of this clonotype. This sequence joins TRBV11-2 and TRBJ2-7, with 7 bases aligning to TRBD2. Germline loops: CDR1 SGHAT, CDR2 FQNNGV. With 2 bases clipped from V and 5 bases from J, the junction kept 3 bases outside the gene matches. The CDR3 is made up of 13 amino acids. The CDR3 is CASSLWEGHEQYF. CDR3 nucleotide sequence: TGTGCCAGCAGCTTATGGGAGGGCCACGAGCAGTACTTC.

This clonotype appeared many times. This chain uses TRBV7-8 with TRBJ1-6, with D tentatively TRBD1 (5 bases). This CDR3 contains 15 residues. CDR1 is SGHVS and CDR2 is FQNEAQ in the germline V gene. Trimming took off 1 base at V and 6 bases at J, with 10 bases between the two ends. The CDR3 reads CASSLGQGGNSPLHF. The CDR3 coding sequence is TGTGCCAGCAGCTTAGGGCAGGGAGGTAATTCACCCCTCCACTTT. The full variable domain, its missing parts supplied by reference TRBV7-8 and TRBJ1-6, is GAGVSQSPRYKVAKRGQDVALRCDPISGHVSLFWYQQALGQGPEFLTYFQNEAQLDKSGLPSDRFFAERPEGSVSTLKIQRTQQEDSAVYLCASSLGQGGNSPLHFGNGTRLTVT.

This clonotype came up many times. This chain links TRBV27 with TRBJ2-3; TRBD1 matches at 7 bases. CDR1 is MNHEY and CDR2 is SMNVEV in the germline V gene (reference sequence). CDR3 length equals 15 residues. The V segment lost 5 bases and the J segment 2 bases; nucleotides outside the gene matches: 7. The CDR3 region is CASSPRGRTTDTQYF. The CDR3 nucleotides are TGTGCCAGCAGTCCAAGGGGGCGAACCACAGATACGCAGTATTTT.

This clonotype was picked up a small number of times. The genes are TRBV14 and TRBJ2-5, with 9 bases aligning to TRBD1. CDR1 is SGHDN and CDR2 is FVKESK in the germline V gene. Trimming at V came to 1 base and at J to 2 bases, leaving 2 bases not matched to a gene. The CDR3 totals 15 residues. CDR3 sequence: CASSQGDRVQETQYF. The CDR3 DNA sequence: TGTGCCAGCAGCCAAGGGGACAGGGTTCAAGAGACCCAGTACTTC.

This chain connects TRBV9 to TRBJ1-5; D unclear. The CDR3 extends over 13 amino acids. The germline V and J ends were trimmed by 4 bases and 5 bases, with 10 bases remaining between them. Germline assignment: CDR1 SGDLS and CDR2 YYNGEE. The CDR3 sequence is CASSNDFDQPQHF. As DNA, the CDR3 is TGTGCCAGCAGCAACGACTTCGATCAGCCCCAGCATTTT.

The rearrangement uses TRBV19 and TRBJ1-4; tentative D call: TRBD1 (5 bases). This CDR3 comprises 13 residues. V was trimmed by 11 bases and J by 6 bases, leaving 16 bases between them. Germline CDR1 and CDR2: LNHDA and SQIVND (reference sequence). The CDR3 region has the DNA TGTGCCGGATCGGCAGGGAGGGATGAAAAACTGTTTTTT. Amino acids: CAGSAGRDEKLFF.

This clonotype was counted at least ten times. The chain uses TRBV20-1 and TRBJ2-5, with D tentatively TRBD1 (6 bases). The CDR3 length is 13 residues. Germline V gene lookup returns CDR1 DFQATT and CDR2 SNEGSKA (reference sequence). Trimming shortened V by 6 bases and J by 2 bases, and 13 bases separated the two germline ends. CDR3 sequence (DNA): TGCAGTGCCCGACCCGGACAGCAAGAGACCCAGTACTTC. The encoded protein is CSARPGQQETQYF.